Below are 19 T cell receptor beta chains sequenced from a single sample in a study of early T cells in non-severe SARS-CoV-2 infection. Via MiXCR, TCRdb re-called the 5' RACE reads, giving one row per CDR3 protein. This table holds 55,000 to 85,000 distinct CDR3 sequences, roughly 13% found once. The sequencing sample was made of whole blood. The source is an adult who was a healthcare worker with PCR-confirmed SARS-CoV-2 infection or an uninfected control (not recorded which).

This clonotype was recorded a few times. CDR3 region: CASSPTNPWPDGNTIYF. In nucleotides, the CDR3 is TGTGCCAGCAGTCCAACCAATCCCTGGCCCGACGGAAACACCATATATTTT. The genes are TRBV27 and TRBJ1-3, with D unresolved. V dropped 5 bases and J dropped 4 bases, with 21 bases sitting between them. Germline-derived CDR1 and CDR2 are MNHEY and SMNVEV (reference sequence). The CDR3 is 17 amino acids.

The gene calls are TRBV3-1 and TRBJ2-5; 7 bases map to TRBD2. V lost 0 bases, J lost 5 bases, and 15 bases stayed unmatched. CDR1 and CDR2 from the germline V gene are LGHDT and YNNKEL (reference sequence). The CDR3 sequence is 18 residues long. The CDR3 region is CASSQDSPGLGGLETQYF. The CDR3 DNA sequence: TGTGCCAGCAGCCAAGATTCCCCTGGACTAGGAGGCTTGGAGACCCAGTACTTC.

V and J are TRBV28 and TRBJ2-3; 8 nucleotides align to TRBD2. The germline gives CDR1 MDHEN, CDR2 SYDVKM. This CDR3 has 14 residues. The J segment lost 2 bases and the V segment lost 4 bases, leaving 2 bases of the junction unmatched. The CDR3 region is CASSSGLVTDTQYF. CDR3 in DNA: TGTGCCAGCAGTTCGGGACTAGTCACAGATACGCAGTATTTT.

This clonotype has only a few counts. The rearrangement joins TRBV11-2 to TRBJ2-2; 10 bases are shared with TRBD2. Germline V gives CDR1 SGHAT, CDR2 FQNNGV. The CDR3 spans 16 residues. The V segment lost 2 bases and the J segment 3 bases; nucleotides outside the gene matches: 3. The CDR3 DNA reads TGTGCCAGCAGCTTACTAGCGGGGGTGTACACCGGGGAGCTGTTTTTT. Protein product: CASSLLAGVYTGELFF.

This clonotype has more than one count but fewer than ten. V gene TRBV11-2 combines with J gene TRBJ1-2; D remains ambiguous. The CDR3 sequence is 12 residues long. The germline V and J ends were trimmed by 4 bases and 12 bases, with 15 bases remaining between them. Germline loops: CDR1 SGHAT, CDR2 FQNNGV. The CDR3 sequence: CASSSGPTPDTF. For the CDR3, the DNA is TGTGCCAGCAGCTCCGGACCGACCCCTGACACCTTC.

This clonotype was counted between two and nine times. This CDR3 is CASRASAETQYF. Written as DNA, the CDR3 is TGTGCCAGCAGGGCCAGCGCAGAGACCCAGTACTTC. This chain connects TRBV6-2 or TRBV6-3 to TRBJ2-5; no clear D. Germline CDR1 reads MNHEY; CDR2 reads SVGEGT. Trimming removed 6 bases at V and 4 bases at J, with 9 bases between. The CDR3 is made up of 12 amino acids.

Note on this clonotype: The junction departs from germline at one end; a sequencing error may be responsible. The chain joins TRBV18 to TRBJ2-7; D unresolved. The CDR3 spans 13 residues. Germline V gives CDR1 KGHSH, CDR2 LQKENI. In DNA form, the CDR3 reads TGTGTCAGCTCCCAGGCGGAAGGGCAAGGGCAGTACTTC. Its protein is CVSSQAEGQGQYF.

This clonotype was seen ten or more times. The chain recombines TRBV19 with TRBJ2-3; 7 bases fit TRBD2. Germline CDR1 reads LNHDA; CDR2 reads SQIVND (reference sequence). V dropped 1 base and J dropped 0; count of bases not matched to a gene: 7. The CDR3 is 17 amino acids. The CDR3 region has the DNA TGTGCCAGTAGTATAGCACGCCAGCGGGGAAGCACAGATACGCAGTATTTT. Its protein product is CASSIARQRGSTDTQYF.

This clonotype was found a few times. The chain links TRBV14 to TRBJ1-2, with D hard to call. CDR1 SGHDN and CDR2 FVKESK come from the germline V gene. CDR3 length: 14 amino acids. V lost 0 bases and J lost 5, with 10 bases in between. This CDR3 is CASSQDKTLYGYTF. The DNA of the CDR3 is TGTGCCAGCAGCCAAGATAAGACGTTATATGGCTACACCTTC.

The CDR3 reads CASSLRQGNSPLHF. For the CDR3, the DNA is TGCGCCAGCAGCTTGAGGCAGGGGAATTCACCCCTCCACTTT. This chain links TRBV5-1 with TRBJ1-6, with TRBD1 as a possible D gene (6 bases). V lost 1 base and J 7 bases, leaving 9 bases between the germline ends. This CDR3 has 14 amino acids. Germline loops: CDR1 SGHRS, CDR2 YFSETQ. The whole variable domain, remainder taken from reference TRBV5-1 and TRBJ1-6, is KAGVTQTPRYLIKTRGQQVTLSCSPISGHRSVSWYQQTPGQGLQFLFEYFSETQRNKGNFPGRFSGRQFSNSRSEMNVSTLELGDSALYLCASSLRQGNSPLHFGNGTRLTVT.

This clonotype appeared a few times. V is TRBV11-2 and J is TRBJ2-1, with TRBD2 identical over 12 bases. Trimming removed 4 bases from V and 1 base from J; junction bases left unmatched: 8. This CDR3 has 18 residues. The germline V gene has CDR1 SGHAT and CDR2 FQNNGV. CDR3 DNA sequence: TGTGCCAGCAGCTATCGGACTAGCGGGATGCTGTCCTACAATGAGCAGTTCTTC. This encodes CASSYRTSGMLSYNEQFF.

This rearrangement joins TRBV3-1 to TRBJ2-5; D is uncertain. Germline CDR1 and CDR2: LGHDT and YNNKEL (reference sequence). CDR3 length: 15 amino acids. The V end lost 4 bases, the J end lost 0 bases, and 12 bases lay between the germline ends. CDR3 DNA: TGTGCCAGCAGCCCAGCCTTTGGCAACCAAGAGACCCAGTACTTC. Translated, it gives CASSPAFGNQETQYF.

The chain employs TRBV5-1 and TRBJ2-3; D not certain. Looked up from germline, CDR1 is SGHRS and CDR2 is YFSETQ. The CDR3 length is 12 residues. V gave up 4 bases and J gave up 0 bases, with 3 bases separating them. The CDR3 region is CASSISTDTQYF. The DNA for the CDR3 is TGCGCCAGCAGCATAAGCACAGATACGCAGTATTTT.

The gene calls are TRBV15 and TRBJ1-2; TRBD1 might be the D (5 bases). This CDR3 spans 14 amino acids. Germline CDR1 LNHNV, CDR2 YYDKDF (reference sequence). Between the trimmed V and J ends, which lost 5 bases and 8 bases, there was a span of 18 bases. The CDR3 is CATSPGGGVTGYTF. The CDR3 DNA sequence: TGTGCCACCAGCCCTGGGGGAGGGGTGACCGGCTACACCTTC. Complete variable domain (other parts from reference TRBV15 and TRBJ1-2): DAMVIQNPRYQVTQFGKPVTLSCSQTLNHNVMYWYQQKSSQAPKLLFHYYDKDFNNEADTPDNFQSRRPNTSFCFLDIRSPGLGDTAMYLCATSPGGGVTGYTFGSGTRLTVV.

This clonotype was recorded a few times. The chain uses TRBV5-5 and TRBJ1-1; D not certain. The germline gives CDR1 SGHKS, CDR2 YYEKEE (reference sequence). The CDR3 has 14 amino acids. V gave up 0 bases and J gave up 1 base, with 7 bases separating them. The CDR3: CASSLASQNTEAFF. CDR3 DNA sequence: TGTGCCAGCAGCTTGGCGTCGCAGAACACTGAAGCTTTCTTT.

The V and J genes are TRBV7-2 and TRBJ2-5; perhaps D is TRBD1 or TRBD2 (5 bases each). The germline V gene encodes CDR1 SGHTA and CDR2 FQGNSA. Deletions cut 3 bases from V and 4 bases from J, with 15 bases between. The CDR3 loop spans 15 amino acids. CDR3 coding DNA: TGTGCCAGCAGCTTTGCTGATGAGGGGAGAGAGACCCAGTACTTC. Its translation is CASSFADEGRETQYF.

A few counts support this clonotype. J is TRBJ1-1 and V is TRBV9; D unresolved. V gave up 1 base and J gave up 1 base, with 11 bases separating them. There are 15 residues in the CDR3. CDR1 is SGDLS and CDR2 is YYNGEE in the germline V gene. The CDR3 region is CASSVNILPNTEAFF. The CDR3 bases are TGTGCCAGCAGCGTAAATATCCTTCCGAACACTGAAGCTTTCTTT.

The J gene is TRBJ1-5, the V gene TRBV9; D is unclear. Germline values: CDR1 SGDLS, CDR2 YYNGEE. The CDR3 is 14 residues long. The V end was cut by 1 base, the J end by 6 bases, with 11 bases between. As DNA, the CDR3 is TGTGCCAGCAGCGTAATCGGAGGGAGTCAGCCCCAGCATTTT. Amino acid sequence: CASSVIGGSQPQHF.

The gene calls are TRBV25-1 and TRBJ2-3; 7 bases are shared with TRBD2. The CDR3 consists of 15 residues. Germline V lookup: CDR1 MGHDK, CDR2 SYGVNS. The V gene end was trimmed by 4 bases and the J gene end by 2 bases; junction bases not matched to a gene: 6. CDR3 protein: CASSAGGGITDTQYF. CDR3 nucleotide sequence: TGTGCCAGCAGTGCTGGGGGAGGGATCACAGATACGCAGTATTTT.